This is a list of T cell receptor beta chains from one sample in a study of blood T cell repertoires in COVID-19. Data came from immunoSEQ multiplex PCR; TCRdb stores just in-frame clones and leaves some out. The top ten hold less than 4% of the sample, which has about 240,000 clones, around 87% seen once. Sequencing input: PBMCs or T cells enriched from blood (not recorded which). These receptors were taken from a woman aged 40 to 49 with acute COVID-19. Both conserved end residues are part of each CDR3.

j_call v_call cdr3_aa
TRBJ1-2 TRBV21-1 CASSKGDRGYGYTF
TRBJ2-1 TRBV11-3 CASSSSTSGAYNEQFF
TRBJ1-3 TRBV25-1 CASTPPSSGNTIYF
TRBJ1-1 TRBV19 CASSILGATEAFF
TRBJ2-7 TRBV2 CASSLAGGSSYEQYF
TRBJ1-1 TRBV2 CASSQTGEAFF
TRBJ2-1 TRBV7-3 CASSLKERQGAYNEQFF
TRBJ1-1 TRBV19 CASSAGTGELPEAFF
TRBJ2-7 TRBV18 CASSPALRTSGRHEQYF
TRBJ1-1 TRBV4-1 CASSPLGTGGSFF
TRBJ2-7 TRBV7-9 CASSRLLDEQYF
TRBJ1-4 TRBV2 CASSGRGQGASLLEKLFF
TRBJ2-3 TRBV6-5 CASSYSGPNNADTQYF
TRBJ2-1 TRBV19 CASSGQGTYNEQFF
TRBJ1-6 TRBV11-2 CASSGRRGNSPLHF
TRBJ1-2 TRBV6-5 CASSTTPANYGYTF
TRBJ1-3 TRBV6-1 CASSEVGANTIYF